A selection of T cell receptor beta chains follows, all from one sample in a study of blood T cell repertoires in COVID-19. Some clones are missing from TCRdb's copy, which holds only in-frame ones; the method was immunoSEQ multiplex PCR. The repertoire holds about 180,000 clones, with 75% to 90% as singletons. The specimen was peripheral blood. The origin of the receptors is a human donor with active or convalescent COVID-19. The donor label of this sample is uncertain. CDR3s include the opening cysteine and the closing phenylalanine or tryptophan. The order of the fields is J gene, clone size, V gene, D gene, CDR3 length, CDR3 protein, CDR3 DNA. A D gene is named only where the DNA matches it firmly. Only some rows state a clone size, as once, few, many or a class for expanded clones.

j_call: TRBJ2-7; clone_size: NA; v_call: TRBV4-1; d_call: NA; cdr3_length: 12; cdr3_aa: CASSQEGAEQYF; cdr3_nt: TGCGCCAGCAGCCAAGAAGGGGCCGAGCAGTACTTC
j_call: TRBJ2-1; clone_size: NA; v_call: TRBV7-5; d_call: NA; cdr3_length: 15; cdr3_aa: CVRSPKKRGSREQFF; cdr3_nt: TGTGTCAGAAGCCCGAAAAAGCGGGGGAGTAGGGAGCAGTTCTTC
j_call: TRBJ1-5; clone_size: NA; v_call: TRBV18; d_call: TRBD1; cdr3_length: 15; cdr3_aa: CASSGGTGHNQPQHF; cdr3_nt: TGTGCCAGCTCAGGCGGGACAGGCCATAATCAGCCCCAGCATTTT
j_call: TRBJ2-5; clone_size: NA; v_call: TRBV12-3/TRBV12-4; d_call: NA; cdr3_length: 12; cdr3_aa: CASSLGARAQYF; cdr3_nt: TGTGCCAGCAGTCTGGGGGCGCGGGCCCAGTACTTC
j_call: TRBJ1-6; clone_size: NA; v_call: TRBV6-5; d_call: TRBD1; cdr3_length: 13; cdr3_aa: CASRGTENSPLHF; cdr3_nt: TGTGCCAGTAGAGGGACAGAGAATTCACCCCTCCACTTT
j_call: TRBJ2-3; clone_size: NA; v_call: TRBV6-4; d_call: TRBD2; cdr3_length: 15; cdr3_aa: CASSFSGGDTDTQYF; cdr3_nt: TGTGCCAGCAGTTTTAGCGGGGGGGACACAGATACGCAGTATTTT
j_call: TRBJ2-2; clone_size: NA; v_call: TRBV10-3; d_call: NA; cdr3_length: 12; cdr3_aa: CAIRGLAGELFF; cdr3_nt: TGTGCCATCAGGGGGCTCGCCGGGGAGCTGTTTTTT
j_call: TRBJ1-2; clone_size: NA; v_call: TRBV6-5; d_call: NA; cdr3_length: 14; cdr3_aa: CAIVSGQPNYGYTF; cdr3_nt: TGTGCCATCGTAAGCGGACAGCCGAACTATGGCTACACCTTC
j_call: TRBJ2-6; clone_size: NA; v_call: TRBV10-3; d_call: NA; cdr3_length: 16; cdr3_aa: CAISDTPGVGANVLTF; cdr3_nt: TGTGCCATCAGTGACACTCCGGGGGTGGGGGCCAACGTCCTGACTTTC
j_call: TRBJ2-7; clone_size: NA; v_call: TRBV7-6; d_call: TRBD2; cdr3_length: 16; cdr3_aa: CASSLEATSGRSEQYF; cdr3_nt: TGTGCCAGCAGCTTAGAGGCGACTAGCGGGAGGAGTGAGCAGTACTTC
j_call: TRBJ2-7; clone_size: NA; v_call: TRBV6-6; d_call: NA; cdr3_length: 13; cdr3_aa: CASSYRDTYEQYF; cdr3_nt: TGTGCCAGCAGTTACCGGGACACCTACGAGCAGTACTTC
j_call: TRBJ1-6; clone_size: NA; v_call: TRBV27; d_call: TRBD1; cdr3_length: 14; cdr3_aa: CASSPGTGRSPLHF; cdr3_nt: TGTGCCAGCAGTCCAGGGACAGGGAGGTCACCCCTCCACTTT
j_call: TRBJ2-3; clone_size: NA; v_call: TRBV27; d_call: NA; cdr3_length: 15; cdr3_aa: CASSFISEITDTQYF; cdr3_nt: TGTGCCAGCAGTTTTATAAGCGAGATCACAGATACGCAGTATTTT
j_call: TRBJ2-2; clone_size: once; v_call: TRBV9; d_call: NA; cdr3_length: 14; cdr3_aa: CASSVVGTTGELFF; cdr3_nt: TGTGCCAGCAGCGTAGTGGGCACCACCGGGGAGCTGTTTTTT
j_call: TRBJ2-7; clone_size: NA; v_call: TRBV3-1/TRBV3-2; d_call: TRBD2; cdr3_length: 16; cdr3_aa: CASSQQGPGLAGELNF; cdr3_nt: TGTGCCAGCAGCCAGCAAGGTCCGGGACTAGCGGGAGAATTGAACTTC
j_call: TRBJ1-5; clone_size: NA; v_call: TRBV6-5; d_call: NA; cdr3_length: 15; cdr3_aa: CASRSLGNSNQPQHF; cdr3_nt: TGTGCCAGCAGGTCCCTCGGTAATAGCAATCAGCCCCAGCATTTT
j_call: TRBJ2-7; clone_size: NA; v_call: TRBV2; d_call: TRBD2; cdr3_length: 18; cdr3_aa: CASSGPGPSTSGSYEQYF; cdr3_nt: TGTGCCAGCAGTGGACCAGGACCCTCGACTAGCGGGTCCTACGAGCAGTACTTC
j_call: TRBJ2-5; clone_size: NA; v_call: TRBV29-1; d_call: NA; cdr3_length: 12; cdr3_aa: CSVATAQETQYF; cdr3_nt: TGCAGCGTAGCGACGGCTCAAGAGACCCAGTACTTC
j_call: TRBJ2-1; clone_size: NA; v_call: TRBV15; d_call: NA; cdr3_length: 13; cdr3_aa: CATSSLGAGEVFF; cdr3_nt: TGTGCCACCAGCAGCCTGGGGGCCGGTGAGGTGTTCTTC
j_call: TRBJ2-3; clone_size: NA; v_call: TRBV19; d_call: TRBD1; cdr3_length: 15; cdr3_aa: CASSIGTGNTDTQYF; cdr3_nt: TGTGCCAGTAGTATCGGGACAGGGAACACAGATACGCAGTATTTT
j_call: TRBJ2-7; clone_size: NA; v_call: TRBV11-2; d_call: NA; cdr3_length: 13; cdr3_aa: CASTQGSSYEQYF; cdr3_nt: TGTGCCAGCACCCAGGGCAGCTCCTACGAGCAGTACTTC
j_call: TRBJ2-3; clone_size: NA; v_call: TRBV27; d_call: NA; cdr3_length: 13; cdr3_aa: CASNPQGSGTQYF; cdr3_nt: TGTGCCAGCAATCCCCAGGGGTCGGGTACGCAGTATTTT
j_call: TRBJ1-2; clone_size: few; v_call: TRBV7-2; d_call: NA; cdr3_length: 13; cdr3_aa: CASSLGLGGGYTF; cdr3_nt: TGTGCCAGCAGCTTAGGGCTAGGCGGTGGCTACACCTTC
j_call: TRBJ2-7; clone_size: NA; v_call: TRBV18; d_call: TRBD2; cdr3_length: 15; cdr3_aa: CASSPLAGSNYEQYF; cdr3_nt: TGTGCCAGCTCACCGCTAGCGGGGAGTAACTACGAGCAGTACTTC
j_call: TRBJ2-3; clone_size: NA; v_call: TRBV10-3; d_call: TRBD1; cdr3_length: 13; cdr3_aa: CANRGADTDTQYF; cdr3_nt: TGTGCCAACAGGGGGGCGGACACAGATACGCAGTATTTT
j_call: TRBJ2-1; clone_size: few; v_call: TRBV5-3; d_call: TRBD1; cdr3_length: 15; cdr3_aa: CARSRDREFYNEQFF; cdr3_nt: TGTGCCAGAAGCCGGGACAGAGAATTCTACAATGAGCAGTTCTTC
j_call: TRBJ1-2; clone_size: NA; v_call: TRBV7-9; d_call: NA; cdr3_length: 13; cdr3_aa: CASGLTGFYGYTF; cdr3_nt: TGTGCCAGCGGCCTTACAGGTTTCTATGGCTACACCTTC
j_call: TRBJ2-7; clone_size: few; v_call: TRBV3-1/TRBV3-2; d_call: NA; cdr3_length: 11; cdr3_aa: CASRSLYEQYF; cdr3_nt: TGTGCCAGCAGGTCCCTCTACGAGCAGTACTTC
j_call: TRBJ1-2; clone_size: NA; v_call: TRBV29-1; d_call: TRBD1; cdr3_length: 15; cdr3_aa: CSVDIPTGTDYGYTF; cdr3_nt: TGCAGCGTTGATATTCCCACCGGGACAGACTATGGCTACACCTTC
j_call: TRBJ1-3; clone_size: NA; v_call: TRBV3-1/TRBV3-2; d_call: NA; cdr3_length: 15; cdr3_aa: CASSRQPAGENTIYF; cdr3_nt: TGTGCCAGCAGCCGGCAGCCGGCAGGGGAGAACACCATATATTTT
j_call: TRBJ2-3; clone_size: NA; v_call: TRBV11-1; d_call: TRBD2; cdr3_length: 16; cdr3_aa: CASSLGLAVLTDTQYF; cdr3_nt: TGTGCCAGCAGCTTAGGCCTAGCGGTTCTCACAGATACGCAGTATTTT
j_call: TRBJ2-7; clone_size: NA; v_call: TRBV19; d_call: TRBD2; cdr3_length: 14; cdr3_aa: CASSIGLAGAEQYF; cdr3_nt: TGTGCCAGTAGTATAGGGCTAGCGGGAGCCGAGCAGTACTTC
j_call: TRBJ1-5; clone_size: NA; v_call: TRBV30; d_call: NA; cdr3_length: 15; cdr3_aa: CAWSVGQGIDQPQHF; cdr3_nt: TGTGCCTGGAGTGTCGGGCAGGGAATCGATCAGCCCCAGCATTTT
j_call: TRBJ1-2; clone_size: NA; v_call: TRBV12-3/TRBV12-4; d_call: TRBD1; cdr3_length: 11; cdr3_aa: CASSLTGRRTF; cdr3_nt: TGTGCCAGCAGTTTGACAGGGCGTCGCACCTTC
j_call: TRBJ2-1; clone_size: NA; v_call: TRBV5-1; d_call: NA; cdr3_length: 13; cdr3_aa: CASSDGLAGEQFF; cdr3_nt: TGCGCCAGCAGCGATGGCCTAGCCGGCGAGCAGTTCTTC
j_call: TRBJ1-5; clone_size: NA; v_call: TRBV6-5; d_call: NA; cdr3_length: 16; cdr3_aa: CASSYTDSYSNQPQHF; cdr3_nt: TGTGCCAGCAGTTACACGGACAGTTATAGCAATCAGCCCCAGCATTTT
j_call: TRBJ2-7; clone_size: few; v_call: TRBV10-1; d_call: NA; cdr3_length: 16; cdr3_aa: CASSEPAGTGPLEQYF; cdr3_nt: TGCGCCAGCAGTGAACCGGCGGGAACCGGCCCCCTCGAGCAGTACTTC
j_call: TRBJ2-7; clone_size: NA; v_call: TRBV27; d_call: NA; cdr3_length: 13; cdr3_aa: CASSFFREGKQYF; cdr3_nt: TGTGCCAGCAGTTTCTTCCGGGAAGGGAAGCAGTACTTC
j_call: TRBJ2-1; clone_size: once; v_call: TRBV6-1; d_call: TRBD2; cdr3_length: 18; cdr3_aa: CASSESSGRSVNFLRQFF; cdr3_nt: TGTGCCAGCAGCGAATCTAGCGGGAGGTCCGTGAACTTTCTTCGCCAGTTCTTC
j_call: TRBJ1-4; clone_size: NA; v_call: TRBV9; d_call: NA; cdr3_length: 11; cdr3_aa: CASSSGEKLFF; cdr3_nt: TGTGCCAGCAGCTCAGGTGAAAAACTGTTTTTT
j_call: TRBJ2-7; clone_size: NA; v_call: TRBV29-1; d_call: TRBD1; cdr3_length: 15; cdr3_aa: CSVGTGTGPLDEQYF; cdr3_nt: TGCAGCGTGGGGACCGGGACAGGCCCTCTGGACGAGCAGTACTTC
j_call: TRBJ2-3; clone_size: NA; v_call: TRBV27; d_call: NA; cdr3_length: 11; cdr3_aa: CASSFRDTQYF; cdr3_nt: TGTGCCAGCAGTTTCAGAGATACGCAGTATTTT
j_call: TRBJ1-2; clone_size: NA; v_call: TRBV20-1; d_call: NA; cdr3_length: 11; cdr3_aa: CSAPDRYGYTF; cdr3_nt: TGCAGTGCCCCAGACAGATATGGCTACACCTTC
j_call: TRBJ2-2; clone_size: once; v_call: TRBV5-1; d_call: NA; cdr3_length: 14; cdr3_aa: CASSLWREAGELFF; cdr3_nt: TGCGCCAGCAGCTTGTGGAGGGAAGCCGGGGAGCTGTTTTTT
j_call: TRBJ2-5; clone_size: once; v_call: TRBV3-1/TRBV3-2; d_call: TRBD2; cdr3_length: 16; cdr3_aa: CASSLGLAGPQETQYF; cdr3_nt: TGTGCCAGCAGCCTCGGACTAGCGGGGCCTCAAGAGACCCAGTACTTC
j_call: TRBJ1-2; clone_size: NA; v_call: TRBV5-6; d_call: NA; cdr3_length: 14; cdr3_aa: CASSSRQANYGYTF; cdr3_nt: TGTGCCAGCAGCTCCCGACAGGCTAACTATGGCTACACCTTC
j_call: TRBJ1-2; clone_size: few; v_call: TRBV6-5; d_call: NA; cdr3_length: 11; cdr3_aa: CASTFNYGYTF; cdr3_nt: TGTGCCAGCACATTTAACTATGGCTACACCTTC
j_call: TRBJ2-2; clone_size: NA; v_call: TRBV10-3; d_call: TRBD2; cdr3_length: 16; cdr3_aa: CAIGSLAGTSTGELFF; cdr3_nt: TGTGCCATCGGGTCACTCGCTGGGACTAGCACCGGGGAGCTGTTTTTT
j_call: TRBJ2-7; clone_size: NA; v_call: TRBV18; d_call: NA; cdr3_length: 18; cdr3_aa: CASSPPALAGAKGYEQYF; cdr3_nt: TGTGCCAGCTCACCACCGGCACTGGCGGGGGCCAAAGGCTACGAGCAGTACTTC
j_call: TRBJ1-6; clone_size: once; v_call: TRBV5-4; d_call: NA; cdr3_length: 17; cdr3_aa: CASSLVGASSYNSPLHF; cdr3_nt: TGTGCCAGCAGCTTGGTTGGGGCCAGCTCCTATAATTCACCCCTCCACTTT
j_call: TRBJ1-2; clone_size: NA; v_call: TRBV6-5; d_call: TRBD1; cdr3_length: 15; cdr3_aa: CASTHRGRGPGGYTF; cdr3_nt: TGTGCCAGCACCCACCGGGGCAGGGGGCCCGGTGGCTACACCTTC
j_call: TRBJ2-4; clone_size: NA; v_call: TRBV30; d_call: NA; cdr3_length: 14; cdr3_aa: CAWNIALAKNIQYF; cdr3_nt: TGTGCCTGGAACATCGCTTTAGCCAAAAACATTCAGTACTTC
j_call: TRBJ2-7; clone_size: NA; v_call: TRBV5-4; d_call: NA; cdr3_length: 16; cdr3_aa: CASSSPPLAALNEQYF; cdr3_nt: TGTGCCAGCAGCTCTCCCCCCTTGGCGGCCCTCAACGAGCAGTACTTC
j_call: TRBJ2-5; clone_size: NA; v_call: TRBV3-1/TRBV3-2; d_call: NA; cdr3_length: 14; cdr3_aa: CASSHRRARETQYF; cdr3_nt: TGTGCCAGCAGCCATCGCAGAGCGCGGGAGACCCAGTACTTC
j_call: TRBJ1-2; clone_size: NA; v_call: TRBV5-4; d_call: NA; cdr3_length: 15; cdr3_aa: CASSLEQGGGYGYTF; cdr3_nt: TGTGCCAGCAGCTTGGAGCAGGGAGGGGGGTATGGCTACACCTTC
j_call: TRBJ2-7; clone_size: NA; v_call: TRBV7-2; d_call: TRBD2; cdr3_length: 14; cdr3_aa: CASSLSGSSYEQYF; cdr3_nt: TGTGCCAGCAGCTTGAGCGGGAGCTCCTACGAGCAGTACTTC
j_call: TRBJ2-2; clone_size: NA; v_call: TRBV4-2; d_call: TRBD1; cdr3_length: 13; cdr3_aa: CASRGTGIRELFF; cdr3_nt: TGTGCCAGCAGGGGGACAGGGATCAGGGAGCTGTTTTTT